A selection of T cell receptor beta chains follows, all from one sample in a study of control samples from healthy donors and cancer patients. The table came from immunoSEQ multiplex PCR; TCRdb's copy has only in-frame clones and leaves some out. The table includes 100,000 to 150,000 clones, more than 80% detected once. Sequencing was done on a sample of blood. All receptors come from a man aged 35 to 55 in good health. Both conserved end residues are part of each CDR3. The D gene is left open where the match is weak. A clone size is listed for some rows: how often the clone was seen (once, few, many), or a class if it is expanded.

D gene	clone size	V gene	J gene	CDR3 protein	CDR3 DNA
.	.	TRBV7-8	TRBJ2-3	CASSPGVGGRTDTQYF	TGTGCCAGCAGCCCAGGGGTCGGGGGGCGCACAGATACGCAGTATTTT
.	.	TRBV28	TRBJ2-7	CASSLQGPKVYEQYF	TGTGCCAGCAGTTTACAGGGGCCCAAGGTGTACGAGCAGTACTTC
.	.	TRBV6-6	TRBJ2-3	CASRRTSTDTQYF	TGTGCCAGCAGGAGGACTAGCACAGATACGCAGTATTTT
.	.	TRBV6-5	TRBJ2-2	CASRAPATGELFF	TGTGCCAGCAGGGCCCCGGCCACCGGGGAGCTGTTTTTT
.	.	TRBV7-2	TRBJ2-5	CASSFMGGEETQYF	TGTGCCAGCAGCTTCATGGGCGGGGAAGAGACCCAGTACTTC
.	once	TRBV3-1/TRBV3-2	TRBJ2-5	CASSQDRRVGETQYF	TGTGCCAGCAGCCAAGATCGGAGGGTTGGAGAGACCCAGTACTTC
.	.	TRBV5-1	TRBJ2-3	CASRGERTDTQYF	TGCGCCAGCAGGGGGGAACGCACAGATACGCAGTATTTT
TRBD1	.	TRBV30	TRBJ1-1	CAWSGDRVVTEAFF	TGTGCCTGGAGTGGGGACAGGGTGGTCACTGAAGCTTTCTTT
.	.	TRBV10-1	TRBJ2-3	CASSTGTGTDTQYF	TGCGCCAGCAGTACCGGGACTGGCACAGATACGCAGTATTTT
.	few	TRBV12-3/TRBV12-4	TRBJ1-2	CASSFRGGGGYTF	TGTGCCAGCAGTTTTAGGGGAGGTGGTGGCTACACCTTC
.	.	TRBV4-1	TRBJ2-1	CASSQGGAFGVPYNEQFF	TGCGCCAGCAGCCAAGGAGGGGCTTTTGGGGTACCCTACAATGAGCAGTTCTTC
.	.	TRBV5-1	TRBJ2-1	CASSLVLGDSRHFDNEQFF	TGCGCCAGCAGCTTGGTGTTGGGCGACAGCCGGCACTTCGACAATGAGCAGTTCTTC
.	.	TRBV6-6	TRBJ1-1	CASSKPVDTEAFF	TGTGCCAGCAGCAAGCCCGTAGACACTGAAGCTTTCTTT
.	.	TRBV5-4	TRBJ2-7	CASSLGTAPYEQYF	TGTGCCAGCAGCTTGGGCACAGCTCCCTACGAGCAGTACTTC
.	.	TRBV9	TRBJ2-1	CASSVYAGSSYNEQFF	TGTGCCAGCAGCGTATACGCAGGGAGCTCCTACAATGAGCAGTTCTTC
TRBD1	.	TRBV12-3/TRBV12-4	TRBJ2-2	CASGTGLGELFF	TGTGCCAGCGGGACAGGGCTCGGGGAGCTGTTTTTT
TRBD1	.	TRBV2	TRBJ1-1	CASTITGGTEAFF	TGTGCCAGCACTATAACAGGGGGTACTGAAGCTTTCTTT
TRBD1	once	TRBV6-6	TRBJ1-1	CASSYRTGDKNTEAFF	TGTGCCAGCAGTTACCGGACAGGGGATAAGAACACTGAAGCTTTCTTT
.	.	TRBV12-3/TRBV12-4	TRBJ2-3	CASRREGPIGQYF	TGTGCCAGCAGGAGGGAAGGGCCTATCGGGCAGTATTTT
.	.	TRBV5-1	TRBJ2-4	CASSPMTDPIQYF	TGCGCCAGCAGCCCAATGACAGACCCCATTCAGTACTTC
TRBD2	.	TRBV11-2	TRBJ2-7	CASSILGAGVTYEQYF	TGTGCCAGCAGCATCCTCGGGGCGGGGGTGACCTACGAGCAGTACTTC
.	.	TRBV2	TRBJ2-3	CASANPGLLLTDTQYF	TGTGCCAGCGCCAATCCGGGCCTCCTTCTCACAGATACGCAGTATTTT
.	.	TRBV6-1	TRBJ1-5	CASSGGRTVSNQPQHF	TGTGCCAGCAGTGGGGGGAGGACAGTTAGCAATCAGCCCCAGCATTTT
.	.	TRBV28	TRBJ2-7	CASSPQGWYEQYF	TGTGCCAGCAGCCCCCAGGGCTGGTACGAGCAGTACTTC
TRBD1	.	TRBV12-5	TRBJ2-2	CASGFGQGRTGELFF	TGTGCTAGTGGTTTCGGACAGGGGAGGACCGGGGAGCTGTTTTTT
TRBD1	.	TRBV9	TRBJ2-5	CASSTTGEETQYF	TGTGCCAGCAGCACGACAGGGGAAGAGACCCAGTACTTC
.	.	TRBV5-1	TRBJ2-4	CASSPSRVEAIQYF	TGCGCCAGCAGCCCGTCTCGCGTAGAGGCCATTCAGTACTTC
.	.	TRBV30	TRBJ2-3	CAWSGTGMVGDTQYF	TGTGCCTGGAGTGGAACAGGGATGGTGGGAGATACGCAGTATTTT
TRBD1	.	TRBV28	TRBJ2-5	CASSYSGGGETQYF	TGTGCCAGCAGCTACTCAGGGGGCGGAGAGACCCAGTACTTC
.	once	TRBV5-4	TRBJ2-2	CASSREGTGELFF	TGTGCCAGCAGCCGGGAAGGGACCGGGGAGCTGTTTTTT
.	.	TRBV6-6	TRBJ2-7	CASSPPWSAAEQYF	TGTGCCAGCAGCCCTCCGTGGAGCGCCGCCGAGCAGTACTTC
TRBD1	.	TRBV2	TRBJ1-1	CASTQRQGSTEAFF	TGTGCCAGCACTCAGAGACAGGGGAGCACTGAAGCTTTCTTT
TRBD1	.	TRBV25-1	TRBJ1-2	CASSGGQASYGYTF	TGTGCCAGCAGTGGGGGACAGGCGAGCTATGGCTACACCTTC
TRBD2	once	TRBV5-6	TRBJ2-7	CASSLVVTSGGHSYEQYF	TGTGCCAGCAGCTTGGTTGTGACTAGCGGGGGGCACTCCTACGAGCAGTACTTC
TRBD2	.	TRBV5-1	TRBJ2-3	CASSATGTRSNTQYF	TGCGCCAGCAGCGCCACCGGGACTAGATCAAATACGCAGTATTTT
.	.	TRBV5-8	TRBJ1-5	CASLNQPQHF	TGTGCCAGCCTAAATCAGCCCCAGCATTTT
.	.	TRBV19	TRBJ1-1	CASSIGGNMNTEAFF	TGTGCCAGTAGTATAGGGGGGAACATGAACACTGAAGCTTTCTTT
.	.	TRBV18	TRBJ1-5	CASSPPQHF	TGTGCCAGCTCACCCCCCCAGCATTTT
.	.	TRBV24-1	TRBJ1-1	CATSASSVNTEAFF	TGTGCCACCAGTGCCTCGTCAGTAAACACTGAAGCTTTCTTT
.	.	TRBV19	TRBJ1-5	CASRLGWVNQPQHF	TGTGCCAGCAGACTCGGGTGGGTCAATCAGCCCCAGCATTTT
.	.	TRBV5-4	TRBJ2-5	CASSLEPGETQYF	TGTGCCAGCAGCTTGGAGCCAGGGGAGACCCAGTACTTC
TRBD1	.	TRBV15	TRBJ1-4	CATSRGQGGGEKLFF	TGTGCCACCAGCAGAGGACAGGGAGGTGGTGAAAAACTGTTTTTT
.	.	TRBV19	TRBJ1-2	CASSIPEQGKNGYTF	TGTGCCAGTAGTATTCCCGAACAGGGAAAAAATGGCTACACCTTC
TRBD1	.	TRBV2	TRBJ2-2	CASSGDRVGGELFF	TGTGCCAGCAGTGGGGACAGGGTCGGCGGGGAGCTGTTTTTT
.	.	TRBV7-2	TRBJ2-3	CASSLAFRLTDTQYF	TGTGCCAGCAGCTTAGCGTTTAGGTTGACAGATACGCAGTATTTT
.	once	TRBV6-2/TRBV6-3	TRBJ1-1	CASSHGMEAFF	TGTGCCAGCAGTCACGGGATGGAAGCTTTCTTT
.	once	TRBV2	TRBJ2-6	CASSPDYNVLTF	TGTGCCAGCTCCCCCGACTACAACGTCCTGACTTTC
TRBD2	.	TRBV3-1/TRBV3-2	TRBJ2-7	CASSQKWGLEYHEQYF	TGTGCCAGCAGCCAAAAGTGGGGACTAGAGTACCACGAGCAGTACTTC
.	.	TRBV30	TRBJ2-7	CAWSVSQYEQYF	TGTGCCTGGAGTGTATCCCAGTACGAGCAGTACTTC
TRBD1	.	TRBV3-1/TRBV3-2	TRBJ1-5	CASSLRTGNSNQPQHF	TGTGCCAGCAGCTTACGGACAGGAAATAGCAATCAGCCCCAGCATTTT
TRBD2	.	TRBV5-4	TRBJ2-5	CASSLDSGGAGKTQYF	TGTGCCAGCAGCTTGGATAGCGGGGGGGCCGGAAAGACCCAGTACTTC
TRBD2	.	TRBV6-1	TRBJ2-2	CASSEVVAGAGELFF	TGTGCCAGCAGTGAAGTGGTCGCGGGGGCCGGGGAGCTGTTTTTT
.	.	TRBV2	TRBJ1-6	CASSGQYNSPLHF	TGTGCCAGCAGTGGACAATATAATTCACCCCTCCACTTT